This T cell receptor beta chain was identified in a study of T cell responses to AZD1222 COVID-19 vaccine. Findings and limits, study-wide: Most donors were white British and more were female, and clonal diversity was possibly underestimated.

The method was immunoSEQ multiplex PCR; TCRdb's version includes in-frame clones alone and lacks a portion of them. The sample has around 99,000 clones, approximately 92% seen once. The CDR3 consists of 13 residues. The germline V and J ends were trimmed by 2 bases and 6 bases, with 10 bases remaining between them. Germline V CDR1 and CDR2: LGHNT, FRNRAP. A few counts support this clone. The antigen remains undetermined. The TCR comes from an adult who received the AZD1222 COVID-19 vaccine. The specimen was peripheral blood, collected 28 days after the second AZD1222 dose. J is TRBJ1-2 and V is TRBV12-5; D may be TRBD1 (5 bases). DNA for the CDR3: TGTGCTAGTGGTTTGAAGAGGGGAGATGGCTACACCTTC. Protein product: CASGLKRGDGYTF.